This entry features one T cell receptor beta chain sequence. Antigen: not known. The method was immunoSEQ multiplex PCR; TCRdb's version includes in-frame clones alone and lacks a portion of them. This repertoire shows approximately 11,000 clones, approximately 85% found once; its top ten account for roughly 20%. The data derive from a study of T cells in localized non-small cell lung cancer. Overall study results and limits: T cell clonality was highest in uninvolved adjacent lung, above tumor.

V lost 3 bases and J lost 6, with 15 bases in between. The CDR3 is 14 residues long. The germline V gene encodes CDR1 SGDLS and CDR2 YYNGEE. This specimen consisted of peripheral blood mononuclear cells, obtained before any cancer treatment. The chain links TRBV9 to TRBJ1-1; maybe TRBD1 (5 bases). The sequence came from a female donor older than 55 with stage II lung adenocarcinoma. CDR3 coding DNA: TGTGCCAGCAGCGAGGGGCAGCCGGAATCTGAAGCTTTCTTT. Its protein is CASSEGQPESEAFF.